This TCR beta chain is drawn from a study of patients and donors after allogeneic stem cell transplantation. This CDR3 comprises 13 residues. V was shortened by 2 bases and J by 5 bases, with 9 bases between the two germline ends. TCRdb recomputed calls from the RT-PCR reads with MiXCR, one row per CDR3 protein. The sample lists approximately 170,000 distinct CDR3 sequences; 24% were seen once. This clonotype was seen a handful of times. Sequenced input: blood, either unsorted or a sorted T cell fraction (not recorded which). This sequence originates from a human donor who was either an allogeneic HSCT recipient or a stem cell or donor lymphocyte infusion donor (not recorded which). It is not recorded whose cells these are; they may come from a transplant donor. The rearrangement joins TRBV12-3 or TRBV12-4 to TRBJ2-5; D not resolved. Written as DNA, the CDR3 is TGTGCCAGCAGTTTATTCGGGCTGGAGACCCAGTACTTC. This sequence encodes CASSLFGLETQYF.